Shown below are 14 T cell receptor beta chains from a single sample sequenced in a study of neurological immune-mediated disorders. TCRdb processed the 5' RACE reads anew with MiXCR; each CDR3 protein has one entry. There are roughly 36,000 distinct CDR3 sequences in the sample; 6.5% to 8.5% occur only once, and under 6.5% lies in the top ten. The source material was CD4+ T cells from blood. The receptors were gathered from a man between 45 and 60 years old in good health.

The CDR3 DNA follows: TGTGCCATCAGTGCCGGACAGTCCTACGAGCAGTACTTC. Protein sequence: CAISAGQSYEQYF. J is TRBJ2-7 and V is TRBV10-3, with D possibly matching TRBD1 (6 bases). The V gene lost 4 bases and the J gene lost 1 base, with 8 bases spanning the gap. Looked up from germline, CDR1 is ENHRY and CDR2 is SYGVKD. The CDR3 is 13 amino acids.

The gene calls are TRBV18 and TRBJ2-7; D may be TRBD2 (5 bases). In germline, CDR1 is KGHSH, CDR2 LQKENI. The CDR3 runs 14 residues. V lost 3 bases and J lost 5, with 14 bases in between. CDR3: CASSPGPGSNEQYF. The CDR3 nucleotides read TGTGCCAGCTCACCCGGCCCGGGGAGCAACGAGCAGTACTTC.

This clonotype was found many times. The V and J genes are TRBV6-5 and TRBJ2-1, with 8 nucleotides matching TRBD2. The CDR3 sequence is 13 residues long. Germline values: CDR1 MNHEY, CDR2 SVGAGI. The junction had 13 bases not matched to a gene; V was cut back by 7 bases and J by 14 bases. This CDR3 is CASTNNRGGIEFF. The CDR3 region has the DNA TGTGCCAGCACTAACAATCGGGGGGGGATAGAGTTCTTC.

This chain joins TRBV7-2 and TRBJ2-3; tentatively, D is TRBD1 or TRBD2 (5 bases each). With 3 bases removed from V and 4 bases from J, the gap between germline ends came to 23 bases. CDR1 SGHTA and CDR2 FQGNSA come from the germline V gene. The CDR3 is 18 amino acids. The CDR3 here is CASSFTGSSWRGADTQYF. The CDR3 coding sequence is TGTGCCAGCAGCTTCACGGGGTCCAGCTGGAGAGGGGCAGATACGCAGTATTTT.

This clonotype was observed many times. DNA of the CDR3: TGCAGTGCTAGAGATAGGCGGAGGAGCTCCTATAATTCACCCCTCCACTTT. Amino acid sequence: CSARDRRRSSYNSPLHF. V usage is TRBV20-1 and J usage is TRBJ1-6, with D hard to call. Germline-derived CDR1 and CDR2 are DFQATT and SNEGSKA (reference sequence). The CDR3 is 17 amino acids. V dropped 0 bases and J dropped 0 bases, with 12 bases sitting between them.

This clonotype occurred a few times. The chain recombines TRBV5-1 with TRBJ2-3; D is undetermined. Germline CDR1 SGHRS, CDR2 YFSETQ. V lost 0 bases and J lost 3, with 8 bases in between. CDR3 length: 14 amino acids. The CDR3 DNA is TGCGCCAGCAGCTTGGAACTGGGTACAGATACGCAGTATTTT. This codes for CASSLELGTDTQYF.

The chain employs TRBV5-1 and TRBJ1-4; D uncertain. The CDR3 is 17 residues long. Germline V lookup: CDR1 SGHRS, CDR2 YFSETQ. Trimming shortened V by 0 bases and J by 0 bases, and 12 bases separated the two germline ends. The CDR3 spells CASSLVGHRATNEKLFF. The CDR3 DNA is TGCGCCAGCAGCTTGGTGGGCCACAGAGCAACTAATGAAAAACTGTTTTTT.

V and J are TRBV28 and TRBJ2-7; 7 bases map to TRBD2. J gave up 1 base and V 0 bases, and 3 bases lay outside the gene matches. CDR3 length: 15 amino acids. Germline CDR1 and CDR2: MDHEN and SYDVKM. The CDR3 sequence is CASSLWSSGSYEQYF. CDR3 bases: TGTGCCAGCAGTTTATGGTCTAGCGGATCCTACGAGCAGTACTTC.

This clonotype was found many times. In DNA form, the CDR3 reads TGTGCCAGCAGCGAGGGTAGGGTGGATGGCTACACCTTC. Protein: CASSEGRVDGYTF. The genes are TRBV9 and TRBJ1-2, with no clear D. Trimming left V 3 bases short and J 6 bases short, with 12 bases between. The CDR3 extends over 13 amino acids. From germline, CDR1 is SGDLS and CDR2 YYNGEE. The full variable domain, with the rest looked up from reference TRBV9 and TRBJ1-2, is DSGVTQTPKHLITATGQRVTLRCSPRSGDLSVYWYQQSLDQGLQFLIQYYNGEERAKGNILERFSAQQFPDLHSELNLSSLELGDSALYFCASSEGRVDGYTFGSGTRLTVV.

This clonotype was seen ten or more times. The chain uses TRBV29-1 and TRBJ2-7, with D perhaps assigned TRBD1 or TRBD2 (5 bases each). Germline V gives CDR1 SQVTM, CDR2 ANQGSEA. Trimming took 7 bases from V and 3 from J, leaving 10 bases between them. The CDR3 has 11 amino acids. Here the CDR3 reads CSAGDGYEQYF. The CDR3 DNA sequence: TGCAGCGCTGGGGACGGCTACGAGCAGTACTTC.

In this sample, this clonotype turned up a few times. V and J are TRBV5-3 and TRBJ2-7; possibly TRBD2 for D (6 bases). TRBV5-3 is sorted into the ORF group, with uncertain function. This CDR3 is 15 amino acids long. V was trimmed by 5 bases and J by 2 bases, leaving 17 bases between them. The CDR3 is CARSSGAAHPYEQYF. The CDR3 DNA sequence: TGTGCCAGAAGTTCGGGAGCGGCACACCCCTACGAGCAGTACTTC.

There are many counts of this clonotype. This rearrangement joins TRBV5-1 to TRBJ2-5; 8 nucleotides agree with TRBD1. V lost 4 bases, J lost 7 bases, and 18 bases stayed unmatched. This CDR3 is 17 amino acids long. Germline loops: CDR1 SGHRS, CDR2 YFSETQ. The CDR3 loop is CASSVGTGGGLGWTQYF. CDR3 nucleotide sequence: TGCGCCAGCAGCGTCGGGACAGGAGGCGGATTAGGTTGGACCCAGTACTTC.

This clonotype was detected ten times or more. The CDR3 nucleotides read TGCAGTGCTGCTGGTGAACAGGGGGATACAGATACGCAGTATTTT. Translation: CSAAGEQGDTDTQYF. The chain carries TRBV20-1 and TRBJ2-3, with 8 bases matching TRBD1. Germline V lookup: CDR1 DFQATT, CDR2 SNEGSKA (reference sequence). V lost 5 bases to trimming and J lost 3 bases; unmatched junction nucleotides: 10. The CDR3 has 15 residues.

This clonotype was detected ten times or more. The chain recombines TRBV20-1 with TRBJ2-1; D is unclear. Trimming pared 6 bases from V and 7 bases from J, leaving 10 bases between. CDR1 DFQATT and CDR2 SNEGSKA come from the germline V gene (reference sequence). The CDR3 runs 11 residues. The CDR3 region has the DNA TGCAGTGCAACATTCAGGAATGAGCAGTTCTTC. Protein sequence: CSATFRNEQFF.